The rows below give T cell receptor beta chains drawn from one sample of a study of blood T cell repertoires in COVID-19. Data came from immunoSEQ multiplex PCR; TCRdb stores just in-frame clones and leaves some out. The table lists over 100,000 clones, roughly 91% of them singletons. The sample taken for sequencing was peripheral blood. These receptors came from a human donor in a cohort sampled during active COVID-19. Both conserved end residues are part of each CDR3. Each record gives: D gene, J gene, clone size, V gene, CDR3 protein, CDR3 DNA. D genes are given only for firm matches. The size entry is marked missing in some rows and otherwise reads once, few, many or a size class.

TRBD2	TRBJ2-7	.	TRBV6-5	CASRTRSGSSYEQYF	TGTGCCAGCAGGACCCGAAGCGGGAGCTCCTACGAGCAGTACTTC
TRBD2	TRBJ2-3	.	TRBV5-8	CASSFLAGVMDTQYF	TGTGCCAGCAGCTTCCTAGCGGGAGTAATGGATACGCAGTATTTT
TRBD1	TRBJ2-1	.	TRBV18	CASSTTGSNEQFF	TGTGCCAGCTCAACGACAGGGAGCAATGAGCAGTTCTTC
.	TRBJ2-2	.	TRBV20-1	CSASSSSGPGELFF	TGCAGTGCTAGTTCATCCTCTGGCCCCGGGGAGCTGTTTTTT
.	TRBJ2-4	.	TRBV5-1	CASSLAAGSENIQYF	TGCGCCAGCAGCTTGGCCGCGGGCAGCGAAAACATTCAGTACTTC
.	TRBJ1-4	.	TRBV5-4	CASSWVGGSTNEKLFF	TGTGCCAGCAGTTGGGTAGGAGGGTCCACTAATGAAAAACTGTTTTTT
.	TRBJ2-4	once	TRBV24-1	CATEVGPTRGNIQYF	TGTGCCACCGAAGTTGGACCGACCCGGGGAAACATTCAGTACTTC
.	TRBJ1-2	few	TRBV7-9	CASSVGYGGGYTF	TGTGCCAGCAGCGTAGGTTACGGGGGTGGCTACACCTTC
TRBD2	TRBJ2-7	.	TRBV7-8	CASSLGGTSGTSGGEQYF	TGTGCCAGCAGCTTAGGCGGGACTAGCGGGACCTCGGGTGGCGAGCAGTACTTC
TRBD1	TRBJ2-7	.	TRBV28	CASTLSGTENEQYF	TGTGCCAGCACCCTTTCCGGGACAGAGAACGAGCAGTACTTC